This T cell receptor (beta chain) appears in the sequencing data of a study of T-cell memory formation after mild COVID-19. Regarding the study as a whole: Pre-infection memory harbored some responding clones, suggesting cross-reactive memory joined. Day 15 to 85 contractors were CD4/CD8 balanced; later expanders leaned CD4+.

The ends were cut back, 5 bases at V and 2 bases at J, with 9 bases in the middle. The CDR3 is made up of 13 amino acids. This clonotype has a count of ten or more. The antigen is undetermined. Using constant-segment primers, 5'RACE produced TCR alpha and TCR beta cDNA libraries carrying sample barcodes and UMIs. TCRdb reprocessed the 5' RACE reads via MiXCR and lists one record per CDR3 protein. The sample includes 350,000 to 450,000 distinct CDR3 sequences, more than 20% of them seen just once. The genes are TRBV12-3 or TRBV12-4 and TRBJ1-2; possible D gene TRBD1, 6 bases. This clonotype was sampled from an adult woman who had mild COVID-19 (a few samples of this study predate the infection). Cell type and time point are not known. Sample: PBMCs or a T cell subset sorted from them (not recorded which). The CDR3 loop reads CASSPGGNYGYTF. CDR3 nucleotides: TGTGCCAGCAGTCCGGGGGGCAACTATGGCTACACCTTC.